This T cell receptor beta chain was recovered during a study of neurological immune-mediated disorders. This clonotype appeared many times. The target antigen is unknown. Findings and limits, study-wide: The highest TCR clonal expansion occurred in HTLV-1-associated myelopathy; multiple sclerosis fell below healthy controls. Sharing of CDR3 amino acid sequences among expanded clones across subjects was absent, suggesting private repertoires in all groups.

CDR1 and CDR2 from the germline V gene are KGHSH and LQKENI. Deletions cut 6 bases from V and 0 bases from J, with 12 bases between. This CDR3 is built from 14 residues. From the 5' RACE reads, TCRdb called clonotypes with MiXCR, one entry per CDR3 protein. The sample records about 50,000 distinct CDR3 sequences, 10% being singletons. The sequence came from a man aged 65 to 85 with HTLV-1-associated myelopathy (HAM/TSP). Sequencing input: PBMCs. The rearrangement links TRBV18 to TRBJ2-7; possibly TRBD1 or TRBD2 for D (5 bases each). The CDR3 spells CASSTGANSYEQYF. The CDR3 DNA reads TGTGCCAGCTCGACCGGGGCGAACTCCTACGAGCAGTACTTC.